The 9 T cell receptor beta chains listed next were all sequenced from one sample in a study of T cells in localized non-small cell lung cancer. Profiled with immunoSEQ multiplex PCR; TCRdb holds only in-frame clones, not every one. The sample yields 3,500 to 4,500 clones, roughly a quarter seen once. The sample here was lung tumor tissue, taken before any cancer treatment. The receptor source for this set is a man between 40 and 70 years old with stage II lung adenocarcinoma.

In this sample, this clone turned up a few times. The rearrangement uses TRBV6-8 and TRBJ1-2, with a weak D call TRBD1 (6 bases). V was pared by 4 bases and J by 4 bases, with 10 bases between. The CDR3 length is 13 residues. Germline CDR1 and CDR2: MNHGY and SAAAGT. The CDR3 DNA follows: TGTGCCAGCAGTTCGACAGGACTCTATGGCTACACCTTC. Its protein product is CASSSTGLYGYTF.

This rearrangement joins TRBV9 to TRBJ1-1; D not certain. The CDR3 consists of 16 residues. V lost 0 bases and J lost 1, with 13 bases in between. The germline V gene encodes CDR1 SGDLS and CDR2 YYNGEE. CDR3 nucleotide sequence: TGTGCCAGCAGCGTAGGAACTACTTGGGGGAACACTGAAGCTTTCTTT. Its translation is CASSVGTTWGNTEAFF.

The rearrangement joins TRBV25-1 to TRBJ1-1, with 7 bases fitting TRBD1. Germline V gene sequence: CDR1 MGHDK, CDR2 SYGVNS. Losses at the gene ends were 6 bases for V and 3 bases for J; bases not matched to a gene: 4. The CDR3 spans 13 residues. Here the CDR3 reads CASSAGGDTEAFF. The CDR3 nucleotides are TGTGCCAGCAGCGCAGGGGGGGACACTGAAGCTTTCTTT.

The V and J genes are TRBV5-1 and TRBJ2-5; possibly TRBD2 for D (6 bases). Trimming removed 4 bases at V and 4 bases at J, with 17 bases between. The CDR3 consists of 15 residues. CDR1 is SGHRS and CDR2 is YFSETQ in the germline V gene. The DNA of the CDR3 is TGCGCCAGCAGCCGGGGGACCGCAAGGGGAGAGACCCAGTACTTC. It specifies CASSRGTARGETQYF.

The chain links TRBV11-3 to TRBJ1-1; D not resolved. In germline, CDR1 is SGHNT, CDR2 YENEEA. There are 14 residues in the CDR3. V was trimmed by 1 base and J by 1 base, leaving 7 bases between them. The DNA of the CDR3 is TGTGCCAGCAGCTTAGTTGGTCCGAACACTGAAGCTTTCTTT. Residues: CASSLVGPNTEAFF.

This clone has just a few counts. This chain connects TRBV2 to TRBJ2-5; tentatively, D is TRBD1 (6 bases). CDR3 length equals 16 residues. CDR1 and CDR2 from the germline V gene are SNHLY and FYNNEI. Trimming left V 5 bases short and J 4 bases short, with 20 bases between. The CDR3 nucleotides are TGTGCCAGCAGTTTACCCCCGGACAGCCCTGGAGAGACCCAGTACTTC. It yields the protein CASSLPPDSPGETQYF. Based on the CDR3 plus reference TRBV2 and TRBJ2-5, the full variable domain is EPEVTQTPSHQVTQMGQEVILRCVPISNHLYFYWYRQILGQKVEFLVSFYNNEISEKSEIFDDQFSVERPDGSNFTLKIRSTKLEDSAMYFCASSLPPDSPGETQYFGPGTRLLVL.

This clone occurred a few times. The chain links TRBV7-8 to TRBJ2-7; no firm D call. Trimming took 0 bases from V and 2 from J, leaving 5 bases between them. Germline V gives CDR1 SGHVS, CDR2 FQNEAQ. The CDR3 spans 13 residues. CDR3 nucleotides: TGTGCCAGCAGCTTAGCAGGGACCTACGAGCAGTACTTC. Protein product: CASSLAGTYEQYF.

This rearrangement joins TRBV19 to TRBJ1-1; D unresolved. The CDR3 is 13 residues long. CDR1 and CDR2 from the germline V gene are LNHDA and SQIVND (reference sequence). V lost 1 base and J 5 bases, leaving 8 bases between the germline ends. CDR3 residues: CASSIAEATEAFF. CDR3 nucleotide sequence: TGTGCCAGTAGTATAGCGGAGGCTACTGAAGCTTTCTTT.

Relative to its sample, this clone is medium-sized (0.01 to 0.1%). The CDR3: CASSLTAGGYNEQFF. The CDR3 region has the DNA TGTGCCAGCAGCTTAACGGCGGGGGGGTACAATGAGCAGTTCTTC. The rearrangement uses TRBV11-3 and TRBJ2-1; 9 bases line up with TRBD2. This CDR3 is built from 15 residues. Unmatched junction bases numbered 3, after V lost 2 bases and J lost 4 bases. The germline gives CDR1 SGHNT, CDR2 YENEEA.